This is a list of T cell receptor beta chains from one sample in a study of regulatory T cells. Generated by immunoSEQ multiplex PCR, the TCRdb table keeps only in-frame clones and is missing some. The table shows over 35,000 clones, with over 75% occurring only once. The sample taken for sequencing was conventional CD4+ T cells sorted from blood. These receptors all come from a person under 35 with CD3G deficiency. Each CDR3 is given with its conserved first and last residue. Each record gives: V gene, D gene, J gene, CDR3 protein. D genes are given only for firm matches.

>TRBV27|.|TRBJ1-1
CASSTGLNTEAFF
>TRBV6-6|TRBD2|TRBJ2-5
CASSFGGRGKTETQYF
>TRBV5-1|TRBD1|TRBJ2-1
CASSLGQGPYNEQFF
>TRBV5-1|TRBD1|TRBJ2-3
CASSLGQGSDTQYF
>TRBV6-1|.|TRBJ2-3
CASSELDTQYF
>TRBV6-1|TRBD1|TRBJ2-7
CASSEAISGTGPYEQYF
>TRBV28|.|TRBJ2-4
CASKEGGKNIQYF
>TRBV28|.|TRBJ2-2
CASSQGGAGSTGELFF
>TRBV11-3|.|TRBJ1-1
CASSSRPNTEAFF
>TRBV11-3|TRBD1|TRBJ2-7
CASSRGQRMYEQYF
>TRBV18|.|TRBJ2-7
CASSPRSSYEQYF
>TRBV11-3|.|TRBJ1-5
CASSLFIRTYNQPQHF
>TRBV6-1|.|TRBJ1-2
CASSENFPGGYTF
>TRBV28|TRBD1|TRBJ2-7
CASSTPGQGRHEQYF
>TRBV6-1|TRBD2|TRBJ2-1
CASSTSGRSYNEQFF
>TRBV28|.|TRBJ2-7
CASSPSGRGAYEQYF
>TRBV5-1|.|TRBJ2-1
CASSLGMSYNEQFF
>TRBV27|TRBD1|TRBJ2-7
CASSRDRGYEQYF
>TRBV11-2|.|TRBJ2-3
CASSLYRGSTDTQYF
>TRBV6-6|.|TRBJ2-7
CASSYMAYEQYF
>TRBV28|.|TRBJ1-1
CASSRRNTEAFF
>TRBV5-1|.|TRBJ1-3
CASSWDGSSGNTIYF
>TRBV11-3|TRBD2|TRBJ2-7
CAILRGAGVVYEQYF
>TRBV11-1|.|TRBJ2-1
CASSSRPGESEQFF
>TRBV7-9|.|TRBJ2-3
CASSLGPGLLTDTQYF
>TRBV6-5|.|TRBJ1-4
CASSYGQGAEKLFF
>TRBV6-6|.|TRBJ1-3
CASSTHRPSSGNTIYF
>TRBV6-1|.|TRBJ1-2
CASSGNINYGYTF
>TRBV10-3|TRBD2|TRBJ2-7
CAISEGLAGVGEQYF
>TRBV18|TRBD1|TRBJ2-7
CASSPDTGAEQYF
>TRBV30|.|TRBJ1-1
CAWSRGANTEAFF
>TRBV6-1|.|TRBJ2-7
CASSVAWVHEQYF
>TRBV19|.|TRBJ2-1
CASSRSGRYNEQFF
>TRBV5-1|TRBD2|TRBJ2-2
CASSRAPGGTGELFF
>TRBV5-1|TRBD1|TRBJ1-2
CASSPGGPHGYTF
>TRBV28|.|TRBJ2-7
CATSQAGRMDEQYF
>TRBV7-9|TRBD1|TRBJ2-2
CASSSSTRRDRAGELFF
>TRBV5-1|TRBD1|TRBJ2-7
CASRPGTGDGEQYF
>TRBV5-1|.|TRBJ2-3
CASSLGDTQYF
>TRBV19|TRBD2|TRBJ2-2
CASSQQRGAGTGELFF
>TRBV28|.|TRBJ2-3
CASSLRDTQYF
>TRBV10-3|.|TRBJ2-7
CAISYDRTEQYF
>TRBV18|.|TRBJ1-2
CASSPNVYSGYTF
>TRBV28|.|TRBJ1-4
CASSFGDRSNEKLFF
>TRBV6-1|.|TRBJ2-7
CASSMRPDEQYF
>TRBV7-9|.|TRBJ1-1
CASSLEGNTEAFF
>TRBV18|TRBD1|TRBJ2-7
CASSPGQDLEQYF
>TRBV28|.|TRBJ2-1
CASRSSSYNEQFF
>TRBV6-1|TRBD2|TRBJ2-1
CASRETSGRANEQFF
>TRBV27|TRBD1|TRBJ1-1
CASSTGQGQAFF
>TRBV18|.|TRBJ2-5
CASSSGEETQYF
>TRBV5-1|TRBD1|TRBJ2-3
CASRQGTGWTDTQYF
>TRBV6-1|.|TRBJ2-7
CASSLEGTASYEQYF
>TRBV27|.|TRBJ2-1
CASSLEGFGSEQFF